A single sample is the source of the 5 T cell receptor beta chains below, sequenced in a study of T cell responses to AZD1222 COVID-19 vaccine. Libraries were prepared by immunoSEQ multiplex PCR; TCRdb keeps only in-frame clonotypes and omits some of them. Of about 140,000 clones in the sample, more than 70% were seen once. This specimen consisted of peripheral blood, obtained 28 days after the second AZD1222 dose. The receptors come from an adult who received the AZD1222 COVID-19 vaccine.

J is TRBJ1-2 and V is TRBV14, with D maybe TRBD1 (5 bases). This CDR3 comprises 14 residues. The germline V and J ends were trimmed by 4 bases and 8 bases, with 17 bases remaining between them. Germline CDR1 is SGHDN and CDR2 is FVKESK. In nucleotides, the CDR3 is TGTGCCAGCAGCCCCGGGACTGACGGTAGCGGCTACACCTTC. Its protein product is CASSPGTDGSGYTF.

The rearrangement joins TRBV7-2 to TRBJ2-5; D possibly uses TRBD1 or TRBD2 (6 bases each). Germline V gives CDR1 SGHTA, CDR2 FQGNSA. V was trimmed by 4 bases and J by 9 bases, leaving 18 bases between them. There are 14 residues in the CDR3. CDR3 amino acids: CASSSGTGGKAQYF. The CDR3 DNA sequence: TGTGCCAGCAGCTCAGGGACCGGGGGCAAGGCCCAGTACTTC.

CDR3 sequence (DNA): TGCGCCAGCAGCTTCTCCGGGGATACTGGAGAAAAACTGTTTTTT. Translated: CASSFSGDTGEKLFF. V is TRBV5-1 and J is TRBJ1-4; D is unresolved. CDR3 length: 15 amino acids. Trimming took off 2 bases at V and 8 bases at J, with 16 bases between the two ends. In germline, CDR1 is SGHRS, CDR2 YFSETQ.

This clone was detected only a few times. The genes are TRBV27 and TRBJ1-4; D may be TRBD1 (6 bases). The length of the CDR3 is 15 residues. V was cut by 5 bases and J by 4 bases, with 14 bases left in between. Germline-derived CDR1 and CDR2 are MNHEY and SMNVEV (reference sequence). CDR3 amino acids: CASSPTRQVNEKLFF. In DNA, the CDR3 is TGTGCCAGCAGTCCAACCCGACAGGTTAATGAAAAACTGTTTTTT.

The chain carries TRBV6-5 and TRBJ1-2; unclear D gene. Germline assignment: CDR1 MNHEY and CDR2 SVGAGI. V gave up 7 bases and J gave up 8 bases, with 23 bases separating them. There are 15 residues in the CDR3. The CDR3 bases are TGTGCCAGCATTTCGGACTCCAGGAGCGGGTTGGGCTACACCTTC. Translated, it gives CASISDSRSGLGYTF.